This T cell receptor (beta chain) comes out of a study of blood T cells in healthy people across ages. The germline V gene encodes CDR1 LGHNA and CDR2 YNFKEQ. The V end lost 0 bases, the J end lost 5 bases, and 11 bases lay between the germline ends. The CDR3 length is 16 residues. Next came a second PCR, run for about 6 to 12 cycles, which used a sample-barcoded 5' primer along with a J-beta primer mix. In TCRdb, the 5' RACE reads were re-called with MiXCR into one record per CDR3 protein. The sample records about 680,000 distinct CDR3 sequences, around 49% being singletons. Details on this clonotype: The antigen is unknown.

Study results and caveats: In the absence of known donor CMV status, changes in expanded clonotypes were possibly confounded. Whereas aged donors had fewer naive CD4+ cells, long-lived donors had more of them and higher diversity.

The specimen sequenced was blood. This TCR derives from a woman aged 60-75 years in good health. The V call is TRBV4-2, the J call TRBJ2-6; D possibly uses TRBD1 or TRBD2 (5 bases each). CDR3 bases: TGTGCCAGCAGCCAAGAATGGGGGAGCCGGGCCAACGTCCTGACTTTC. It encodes CASSQEWGSRANVLTF.